The next 32 T cell receptor beta chains were all read from a single sample in a study of blood T cell repertoires in COVID-19. Sequenced by immunoSEQ multiplex PCR; TCRdb stores in-frame clones only, minus some. Of about 85,000 clones listed, approximately 89% are singletons. Sequencing was carried out using peripheral blood. These receptors were collected from a man aged 45 to 65 with acute or convalescent COVID-19.

The J gene is TRBJ1-5, the V gene TRBV4-3; no reliable D call. CDR1 is LGHNA, CDR2 YSLEER, per germline. Trimming pared 1 base from V and 2 bases from J, leaving 9 bases between. This CDR3 has 15 residues. This chain's CDR3 is CASSQVPVRNQPQHF. The CDR3 region has the DNA TGCGCCAGCAGCCAAGTACCGGTCCGCAATCAGCCCCAGCATTTT.

The chain employs TRBV3-1 (or the pseudogene TRBV3-2) and TRBJ2-1; tentative D call: TRBD1 (5 bases). The CDR3 runs 15 residues. V shed 3 bases and J shed 5 bases, with 14 bases lying between them. Germline CDR1 reads LGHDT; CDR2 reads YNNKEL (reference sequence). The CDR3 nucleotides read TGTGCCAGCAGCCAGGGAACAAGGGGTCACAATGAGCAGTTCTTC. It yields the protein CASSQGTRGHNEQFF.

This chain joins TRBV4-3 and TRBJ1-3; D gene uncertain. Germline V gene sequence: CDR1 LGHNA, CDR2 YSLEER. V was trimmed by 1 base and J by 2 bases, leaving 9 bases between them. This CDR3 comprises 15 residues. CDR3 nucleotide sequence: TGCGCCAGCAGCCAAGCTGGAGGCACTGGAAACACCATATATTTT. Translating it yields CASSQAGGTGNTIYF.

This clone came up once. The V call is TRBV5-4, the J call TRBJ1-3, with TRBD1 identical over 8 bases. Germline V CDR1 and CDR2: SGHNT, YYREEE (reference sequence). J lost 4 bases, V lost 4 bases, and 4 bases had no gene match. The CDR3 is 14 residues long. The CDR3: CASSLQGAGNTIYF. DNA for the CDR3: TGTGCCAGCAGCCTGCAGGGGGCCGGAAACACCATATATTTT.

Of note for this clone: An end of the junction does not agree with germline; a read error may underlie this. The chain joins TRBV25-1 to TRBJ1-2, with D possibly being TRBD1 (6 bases). The CDR3 has 10 residues. CDR1 and CDR2 (germline): MGHDK, SYGVNS. CDR3 region: CASRGGQLYF. The CDR3 bases are TGTGCCAGCAGGGGCGGACAGCTCTACTTC.

The gene calls are TRBV6-6 and TRBJ2-1; no clear D. The germline gives CDR1 MNHNY, CDR2 SVGAGI (reference sequence). This CDR3 is built from 14 residues. V was shortened by 2 bases and J by 1 base, with 6 bases between the two germline ends. CDR3 DNA sequence: TGTGCCAGCAGTTACCAGGCGTCCTACAATGAGCAGTTCTTC. As protein: CASSYQASYNEQFF.

The chain carries TRBV10-3 and TRBJ2-5, with D possibly TRBD1 on 7 matching bases. Germline CDR1 is ENHRY and CDR2 is SYGVKD. The CDR3 runs to 12 residues. V dropped 10 bases and J dropped 1 base, with 10 bases sitting between them. The CDR3 bases are TGTGCCACGGGGGACAGCCAAGAGACCCAGTACTTC. It encodes CATGDSQETQYF.

CDR3 sequence reads: CASSLTGGYNEQFF. The DNA of the CDR3 is TGTGCCAGCAGCTTGACGGGAGGATACAATGAGCAGTTCTTC. The rearrangement uses TRBV7-3 and TRBJ2-1; 7 bases line up with TRBD2. Germline CDR1 SGHTA, CDR2 FQGTGA. This CDR3 has 14 residues. V was clipped by 3 bases and J by 4 bases; unmatched bases: 3. Using reference TRBV7-3 and TRBJ2-1 for the parts outside the CDR3, the full variable domain is GAGVSQTPSNKVTEKGKYVELRCDPISGHTALYWYRQSLGQGPEFLIYFQGTGAADDSGLPNDRFFAVRPEGSVSTLKIQRTERGDSAVYLCASSLTGGYNEQFFGPGTRLTVL.

The chain is built from TRBV7-2 and TRBJ2-5; weak D call: TRBD2 (6 bases). V was clipped by 5 bases and J by 0 bases, with 10 bases between them. Looked up from germline, CDR1 is SGHTA and CDR2 is FQGNSA. The CDR3 spans 14 residues. The CDR3: CASSLGGYQETQYF. The CDR3, as DNA: TGTGCCAGCAGCCTTGGGGGGTACCAAGAGACCCAGTACTTC.

The J gene is TRBJ2-7, the V gene TRBV5-6; D is possibly TRBD2 (6 bases). CDR1 SGHDT and CDR2 YYEEEE come from the germline V gene. Trimming took off 2 bases at V and 3 bases at J, with 12 bases between the two ends. The CDR3 has 14 residues. In DNA form, the CDR3 reads TGTGCCAGCAGCTTCACCGGAGGGATCTACGAGCAGTACTTC. Its translation is CASSFTGGIYEQYF.

The chain uses TRBV10-2 and TRBJ2-3, with D tentatively TRBD1 (6 bases). The CDR3 is 12 residues long. The V gene lost 3 bases and the J gene lost 5 bases, with 6 bases spanning the gap. The V gene's germline CDR1 is WSHSY and CDR2 SAAADI. The CDR3, as DNA: TGCGCCAGCAGTGAACAGGGAGATACGCAGTATTTT. Protein sequence: CASSEQGDTQYF.

This chain uses TRBV7-8 with TRBJ2-5, with no clear D. V was trimmed by 1 base and J by 2 bases, leaving 8 bases between them. The CDR3 loop spans 14 amino acids. CDR1 is SGHVS and CDR2 is FQNEAQ in the germline V gene. This chain's CDR3 is CASSLDLLQETQYF. In DNA, the CDR3 is TGTGCCAGCAGCTTAGATCTGTTACAAGAGACCCAGTACTTC.

Remarks on this clone: Distinct nucleotide sequences in the sample also encode this CDR3. This chain connects TRBV2 to TRBJ2-3; 13 nucleotides match TRBD2. The CDR3 totals 17 residues. V shed 5 bases, J shed 3 bases, and the junction held 8 bases outside the gene matches. Per germline, CDR1 SNHLY and CDR2 FYNNEI. Here the CDR3 reads CASSRWTSGRATDTQYF. DNA for the CDR3: TGTGCCAGCAGTCGTTGGACTAGCGGGAGAGCGACAGATACGCAGTATTTT.

The chain combines TRBV5-1 with TRBJ1-4, with a tentative D call TRBD1 (5 bases). V lost 0 bases and J 10 bases, leaving 16 bases between the germline ends. This CDR3 region has 15 residues. Germline CDR1 is SGHRS and CDR2 is YFSETQ. The CDR3 bases are TGCGCCAGCAGCTTGGCGACGACCCACGGGGGAAAACTGTTTTTT. Protein product: CASSLATTHGGKLFF.

The chain couples TRBV12-3 or TRBV12-4 to TRBJ1-1; maybe TRBD1 (5 bases). V lost 6 bases to trimming and J lost 8 bases, with 16 bases between them. CDR3 length: 13 residues. The CDR3 loop reads CASSQHLGGEAFF. The CDR3 nucleotides are TGTGCCAGCAGCCAACACCTCGGGGGGGAAGCTTTCTTT.

The chain combines TRBV27 with TRBJ2-7; 10 nucleotides match TRBD2. V was pared by 2 bases and J by 6 bases, with 4 bases of the junction left unmatched. The CDR3 is 14 residues long. CDR1 MNHEY and CDR2 SMNVEV come from the germline V gene (reference sequence). CDR3 nucleotide sequence: TGTGCCAGCAGTTTACTAGCGGGGGCAGGCGAGCAGTACGTC. Encoded protein: CASSLLAGAGEQYV.

This clone appeared a single time. This rearrangement joins TRBV11-2 to TRBJ1-5, with D possibly TRBD1 on 5 matching bases. CDR1 and CDR2 (germline): SGHAT, FQNNGV. The CDR3 is made up of 13 amino acids. V gave up 5 bases and J gave up 6 bases, with 11 bases separating them. The CDR3 sequence: CASSLRAGQPQHF. The CDR3 bases are TGTGCCAGCAGCCTCAGGGCCGGTCAGCCCCAGCATTTT.

This clone was counted between two and nine times. The rearrangement links TRBV9 to TRBJ2-2, with 9 bases aligning to TRBD1. The V gene's germline CDR1 is SGDLS and CDR2 YYNGEE. Unmatched junction bases numbered 5, after V lost 1 base and J lost 4 bases. CDR3 length equals 16 residues. The CDR3 coding sequence is TGTGCCAGCAGCGTAACAGGGGGCGCCGGCACCGGGGAGCTGTTTTTT. Translated, it gives CASSVTGGAGTGELFF.

The chain is built from TRBV3-1 (or the pseudogene TRBV3-2) and TRBJ2-7; D is perhaps TRBD1 (6 bases). V lost 10 bases and J 3 bases, leaving 22 bases between the germline ends. Germline V CDR1 and CDR2: LGHDT, YNNKEL (reference sequence). This CDR3 has 15 residues. For the CDR3, the DNA is TGTGCCACGGCTTCTACACAGGGCCGGCTCTACGAGCAGTACTTC. Residues: CATASTQGRLYEQYF.

The chain employs TRBV4-1 and TRBJ1-4; D may be TRBD1 (6 bases). The CDR3 runs to 15 residues. In germline, CDR1 is MGHRA, CDR2 YSYEKL. V was clipped by 7 bases and J by 0 bases, with 12 bases between them. CDR3 sequence reads: CASNRAGATNEKLFF. CDR3 bases: TGCGCCAGCAACAGGGCCGGGGCAACTAATGAAAAACTGTTTTTT.

This chain uses TRBV29-1 with TRBJ2-5, with 7 bases fitting TRBD2. This CDR3 has 12 amino acids. The V gene end was trimmed by 6 bases and the J gene end by 5 bases; junction bases not matched to a gene: 6. Looked up from germline, CDR1 is SQVTM and CDR2 is ANQGSEA. The CDR3 sequence is CSVRGYWETQYF. The CDR3 region has the DNA TGCAGCGTGCGGGGGTACTGGGAGACCCAGTACTTC.

The V gene is TRBV4-1, the J gene TRBJ1-4; no clear D gene. The CDR3 is 13 amino acids. The V end lost 4 bases, the J end lost 8 bases, and 11 bases lay between the germline ends. Germline lookup yields CDR1 MGHRA and CDR2 YSYEKL. This CDR3 reads CASSLLDLEKLFF. CDR3 DNA sequence: TGCGCCAGCAGCCTCCTTGACTTGGAAAAACTGTTTTTT.

This rearrangement joins TRBV28 to TRBJ2-7; TRBD2 aligns across 8 bases. The CDR3 consists of 14 residues. Germline V gene data show CDR1 as MDHEN and CDR2 as SYDVKM. V dropped 6 bases and J dropped 3; count of bases not matched to a gene: 7. The CDR3 protein is CASRPLAEVYEQYF. The CDR3 DNA reads as TGTGCCAGCAGACCACTAGCGGAGGTCTACGAGCAGTACTTC. Looking up the rest from reference TRBV28 and TRBJ2-7 gives the full variable domain: DVKVTQSSRYLVKRTGEKVFLECVQDMDHENMFWYRQDPGLGLRLIYFSYDVKMKEKGDIPEGYSVSREKKERFSLILESASTNQTSMYLCASRPLAEVYEQYFGPGTRLTVT.

This rearrangement joins TRBV24-1 to TRBJ1-2; no clear D. The CDR3 is made up of 13 amino acids. In germline, CDR1 is KGHDR, CDR2 SFDVKD. Trimming shortened V by 3 bases and J by 8 bases, and 12 bases separated the two germline ends. CDR3 nucleotides: TGTGCCACCAGTGATCCTGGAGCAATCGGCTACACCTTC. Amino acids: CATSDPGAIGYTF.

In nucleotides, the CDR3 is TGTGCCAGCAGTTTAAAAGGGGTAGTGACGGATACGCAGTATTTT. This gives the protein CASSLKGVVTDTQYF. The chain has TRBV27 and TRBJ2-3; D possibly corresponds to TRBD1 (5 bases). Germline V CDR1 and CDR2: MNHEY, SMNVEV (reference sequence). The CDR3 length is 15 residues. V was shortened by 2 bases and J by 6 bases, with 15 bases between the two germline ends.

This chain links TRBV7-8 with TRBJ1-1; D unclear. The CDR3 extends over 14 amino acids. Trimming left V 2 bases short and J 1 base short, with 8 bases between. Germline CDR1 reads SGHVS; CDR2 reads FQNEAQ. CDR3: CASSLSSGNTEAFF. In DNA, the CDR3 is TGTGCCAGCAGCTTATCCAGTGGGAACACTGAAGCTTTCTTT.

The chain employs TRBV29-1 and TRBJ2-2; TRBD2 might be the D (6 bases). The germline V gene encodes CDR1 SQVTM and CDR2 ANQGSEA. V was trimmed by 7 bases and J by 0 bases, leaving 12 bases between them. There are 14 residues in the CDR3. The CDR3 is CSARSGSNTGELFF. The DNA of the CDR3 is TGCAGCGCCCGAAGCGGGTCGAACACCGGGGAGCTGTTTTTT.

This rearrangement joins TRBV5-1 to TRBJ1-1, with TRBD1 identical over 10 bases. CDR3 size: 15 residues. Losses at the gene ends were 4 bases for V and 5 bases for J; bases not matched to a gene: 8. CDR1 SGHRS and CDR2 YFSETQ come from the germline V gene. CDR3 nucleotide sequence: TGCGCCAGCAGCCGGGCGGGGGGACAGGGGACTGAAGCTTTCTTT. Its protein is CASSRAGGQGTEAFF. Combining the CDR3 with reference TRBV5-1 and TRBJ1-1 gives the whole variable domain KAGVTQTPRYLIKTRGQQVTLSCSPISGHRSVSWYQQTPGQGLQFLFEYFSETQRNKGNFPGRFSGRQFSNSRSEMNVSTLELGDSALYLCASSRAGGQGTEAFFGQGTRLTVV.

The chain combines TRBV6-5 with TRBJ1-2; D ambiguous. V lost 2 bases, J lost 6 bases, and 10 bases lay in between. This CDR3 is 13 amino acids long. Germline CDR1 is MNHEY and CDR2 is SVGAGI. The CDR3 coding sequence is TGTGCCAGCAGTTACGGGAGAGAGAATGGCTACACCTTC. Amino acids: CASSYGRENGYTF.

V is TRBV18 and J is TRBJ1-6, with D perhaps matching TRBD1 (6 bases). With 5 bases removed from V and 2 bases from J, the gap between germline ends came to 7 bases. Germline CDR1 is KGHSH and CDR2 is LQKENI. The CDR3 length is 14 residues. The CDR3 loop is CASSEGAYNSPLHF. Here the CDR3 DNA reads TGTGCCAGCTCAGAGGGGGCCTATAATTCACCCCTCCACTTT.

The chain combines TRBV29-1 with TRBJ2-1; TRBD1 aligns across 12 bases. Trimming removed 6 bases from V and 8 bases from J; junction bases left unmatched: 8. The CDR3 loop spans 14 amino acids. Germline V gene sequence: CDR1 SQVTM, CDR2 ANQGSEA. The DNA of the CDR3 is TGCAGCGTGGGCCGGGACAGGGGGCCGGATGAGCAGTTCTTC. Its protein product is CSVGRDRGPDEQFF.

V and J are TRBV9 and TRBJ2-3, with D perhaps TRBD2 (5 bases). CDR1 is SGDLS and CDR2 is YYNGEE in the germline V gene. Trimming shortened V by 0 bases and J by 1 base, and 12 bases separated the two germline ends. CDR3 length: 16 residues. The CDR3 loop reads CASSVEGWRGTDTQYF. In DNA, the CDR3 is TGTGCCAGCAGCGTAGAAGGGTGGCGGGGCACAGATACGCAGTATTTT.